One sample yielded the 25 T cell receptor beta chains listed below, sequenced in a study of blood T cell repertoires in COVID-19. Repertoires were generated with immunoSEQ multiplex PCR, while TCRdb's copy carries only in-frame clones and drops some. The table includes about 140,000 clones, 70% to 80% detected once. Sequenced sample: peripheral blood. These receptors were collected from a man in his fifties with acute or convalescent COVID-19.

The chain joins TRBV30 to TRBJ1-2, with 9 bases that match TRBD1. The CDR3 totals 14 residues. After removal of 0 bases from V and 8 bases from J, the junction contained 7 bases not matched to a gene. Germline CDR1 GTSNPN, CDR2 SVGIG (reference sequence). In nucleotides, the CDR3 is TGTGCCTGGAGTGTAGGAGGGACAGGGAGAGGCTACACCTTC. It translates to CAWSVGGTGRGYTF.

The chain has TRBV12-3 or TRBV12-4 and TRBJ1-5; 10 positions agree with TRBD1. V was pared by 10 bases and J by 5 bases, with 2 bases of the junction left unmatched. CDR3 length equals 12 residues. CDR3 amino acids: CATGTGDQPQHF. CDR3 nucleotides: TGTGCCACCGGGACAGGGGATCAGCCCCAGCATTTT.

In this sample, this clone turned up once. Other DNA sequences within the sample encode an identical CDR3. This chain connects TRBV5-1 to TRBJ1-6; D is perhaps TRBD1 (5 bases). The V gene lost 0 bases and the J gene lost 0 bases, with 13 bases spanning the gap. CDR3 length: 18 residues. Germline CDR1 SGHRS, CDR2 YFSETQ. CDR3 in DNA: TGCGCCAGCAGCTTGGACCCAGGGTCGAGCTCCTATAATTCACCCCTCCACTTT. Its translation is CASSLDPGSSSYNSPLHF.

The chain is built from TRBV27 and TRBJ2-7; D is possibly TRBD1 (6 bases). Germline V gives CDR1 MNHEY, CDR2 SMNVEV (reference sequence). The CDR3 loop spans 11 amino acids. V gave up 5 bases and J gave up 6 bases, with 8 bases separating them. The CDR3: CASSQGIEQYF. The CDR3 DNA sequence: TGTGCCAGCAGTCAGGGGATCGAGCAGTACTTC.

The V call is TRBV7-2, the J call TRBJ2-2, with 12 bases that match TRBD2. Germline assignment: CDR1 SGHTA and CDR2 FQGNSA. The CDR3 sequence is 16 residues long. V gave up 3 bases and J gave up 7 bases; unmatched junction bases: 6. In DNA, the CDR3 is TGTGCCAGCAGCTTTCTAGCGGGGGGGCCCGGCGGGGAGCTGTTTTTT. It codes for CASSFLAGGPGGELFF.

The V and J genes are TRBV7-9 and TRBJ1-1; the D gene is possibly TRBD1 (6 bases). This CDR3 has 13 residues. CDR1 and CDR2 (germline): SEHNR, FQNEAQ (reference sequence). The ends were cut back, 3 bases at V and 10 bases at J, with 15 bases in the middle. CDR3: CASSLLGGPGAFF. The CDR3 DNA reads TGTGCCAGCAGCTTGCTGGGGGGGCCTGGAGCTTTCTTT.

The chain is built from TRBV24-1 and TRBJ1-2, with 7 bases lining up with TRBD1. Trimming removed 3 bases from V and 6 bases from J; junction bases left unmatched: 6. CDR3 length: 14 residues. CDR1 and CDR2 from the germline V gene are KGHDR and SFDVKD. The DNA of the CDR3 is TGTGCCACCAGTGATGACGACAGGGCCCATGGCTACACCTTC. Residues: CATSDDDRAHGYTF.

The V call is TRBV25-1, the J call TRBJ1-2, with D possibly matching TRBD1 (5 bases). The CDR3 runs 11 residues. Germline V CDR1 and CDR2: MGHDK, SYGVNS. V was pared by 7 bases and J by 7 bases, with 10 bases between. The CDR3 DNA is TGTGCCAGCACAGGGCAGAGTGGCTACACCTTC. The encoded protein is CASTGQSGYTF.

The count of this clone is one. The rearrangement joins TRBV7-8 to TRBJ2-4; D may be TRBD1 (6 bases). The V and J ends lost 2 bases and 6 bases respectively, with 14 bases between them. The germline gives CDR1 SGHVS, CDR2 FQNEAQ. The CDR3 sequence is 15 residues long. DNA for the CDR3: TGTGCCAGCAGCTTATTCGCGACAGGCCGAAACATTCAGTACTTC. Translation: CASSLFATGRNIQYF.

The rearrangement links TRBV2 to TRBJ1-2; perhaps TRBD1 as D (5 bases). V dropped 8 bases and J dropped 1 base, with 11 bases sitting between them. Germline assignment: CDR1 SNHLY and CDR2 FYNNEI. The CDR3 sequence is 13 residues long. CDR3 DNA: TGTGCCAGCGGGGCTATAATTAACTATGGCTACACCTTC. Translating it yields CASGAIINYGYTF.

The J gene is TRBJ2-3, the V gene TRBV2; the match to TRBD1 covers 8 bases. The junction had 4 bases not matched to a gene; V was cut back by 6 bases and J by 2 bases. In germline, CDR1 is SNHLY, CDR2 FYNNEI. The CDR3 totals 14 residues. CDR3 DNA sequence: TGTGCCAGCAGGAGGGACAGGCTCACAGATACGCAGTATTTT. Translated, it gives CASRRDRLTDTQYF.

This rearrangement joins TRBV3-1 (or the pseudogene TRBV3-2) to TRBJ1-4; TRBD1 is a possible D gene (5 bases). The CDR3 contains 14 residues. Trimming removed 4 bases at V and 7 bases at J, with 13 bases between. CDR1 and CDR2 from the germline V gene are LGHDT and YNNKEL (reference sequence). The CDR3 here is CASSPSWGGEKLFF. For the CDR3, the DNA is TGTGCCAGCAGCCCCTCTTGGGGCGGTGAAAAACTGTTTTTT.

The gene calls are TRBV7-9 and TRBJ1-2, with 8 bases fitting TRBD1. The germline gives CDR1 SEHNR, CDR2 FQNEAQ (reference sequence). The CDR3 sequence is 16 residues long. J was trimmed by 4 bases and V by 5 bases; bases with no gene match: 12. CDR3 residues: CASSLGQGMVGYGYTF. In DNA form, the CDR3 reads TGTGCCAGCAGCCTCGGACAGGGAATGGTTGGCTATGGCTACACCTTC.

The chain is built from TRBV11-3 and TRBJ2-1, with 7 bases lining up with TRBD1. Unmatched junction bases numbered 10, after V lost 8 bases and J lost 6 bases. Germline loops: CDR1 SGHNT, CDR2 YENEEA. The CDR3 runs to 14 residues. The CDR3: CASFISRGSNEQFF. The CDR3 nucleotides are TGTGCCAGCTTTATCAGCAGGGGGAGCAATGAGCAGTTCTTC.

The chain employs TRBV30 and TRBJ1-4; D not resolved. CDR3 length: 13 residues. V was pared by 5 bases and J by 4 bases, with 11 bases between. The germline CDR1 and CDR2 sequences are GTSNPN and SVGIG (reference sequence). The CDR3 DNA reads as TGTGCCTGGCAGCAGGACTATAATGAAAAACTGTTTTTT. This encodes CAWQQDYNEKLFF.

Only a few counts were recorded for this clone. The chain recombines TRBV30 with TRBJ1-2, with 10 positions matching TRBD1. The CDR3 runs to 14 residues. Trimming removed 5 bases from V and 0 bases from J; junction bases left unmatched: 3. Germline loops: CDR1 GTSNPN, CDR2 SVGIG (reference sequence). Written as DNA, the CDR3 is TGTGCCTGGCGAGGACAGGGGGCTAACTATGGCTACACCTTC. Translating gives CAWRGQGANYGYTF.

The gene calls are TRBV11-2 and TRBJ1-1, with 9 positions matching TRBD1. CDR1 is SGHAT and CDR2 is FQNNGV in the germline V gene. The CDR3 length is 16 residues. Losses at the gene ends were 1 base for V and 0 bases for J; bases not matched to a gene: 3. The CDR3 sequence is CASSLGTGGMNTEAFF. CDR3 in DNA: TGTGCCAGCAGCTTAGGAACAGGGGGCATGAACACTGAAGCTTTCTTT.

The genes are TRBV12-5 and TRBJ2-1, with 11 bases aligning to TRBD1. V lost 0 bases and J lost 5; bases outside the gene matches: 15. The CDR3 is 20 amino acids. The germline V gene has CDR1 LGHNT and CDR2 FRNRAP. The CDR3 DNA is TGTGCTAGTGGTTTGGTACCTAAGGGGGCAGGACAGGGGGCCCACAATGAGCAGTTCTTC. Its translation: CASGLVPKGAGQGAHNEQFF.

This clone came up a few times. The V and J genes are TRBV6-5 and TRBJ1-2, with a tentative D call TRBD1 (5 bases). The V gene lost 2 bases and the J gene lost 4 bases, with 14 bases spanning the gap. CDR1 and CDR2 (germline): MNHEY, SVGAGI. The CDR3 runs 15 residues. The CDR3 reads CASSYTGGSGYGYTF. The DNA of the CDR3 is TGTGCCAGCAGTTACACTGGGGGGTCCGGCTATGGCTACACCTTC.

The chain links TRBV29-1 to TRBJ1-1; D is perhaps TRBD1 (6 bases). V shed 6 bases and J shed 1 base, with 12 bases lying between them. Germline V lookup: CDR1 SQVTM, CDR2 ANQGSEA. This CDR3 comprises 13 residues. CDR3 residues: CSVTGMGNTEAFF. CDR3 DNA: TGCAGCGTCACAGGGATGGGGAACACTGAAGCTTTCTTT.

This clone has just one count. CDR3 in DNA: TGTGCCAGCAGCTTAGACAGGGCCGCAGGTCAGCCCCAGCATTTT. It is translated as CASSLDRAAGQPQHF. V and J are TRBV7-9 and TRBJ1-5, with TRBD1 as a possible D gene (6 bases). The V end lost 1 base, the J end lost 6 bases, and 13 bases lay between the germline ends. This CDR3 has 15 residues. Germline CDR1 SEHNR, CDR2 FQNEAQ (reference sequence). The whole variable domain, filled in from reference TRBV7-9 and TRBJ1-5, reads DTGVSQNPRHKITKRGQNVTFRCDPISEHNRLYWYRQTLGQGPEFLTYFQNEAQLEKSRLLSDRFSAERPKGSFSTLEIQRTEQGDSAMYLCASSLDRAAGQPQHFGDGTRLSIL.

V is TRBV27 and J is TRBJ2-1; 8 bases are a match to TRBD1. With 4 bases clipped from V and 6 bases from J, the junction kept 5 bases outside the gene matches. This CDR3 comprises 14 residues. Per germline, CDR1 MNHEY and CDR2 SMNVEV (reference sequence). The DNA for the CDR3 is TGTGCCAGCAGTTCCGGACAGGGTCGCAATGAGCAGTTCTTC. It translates to CASSSGQGRNEQFF.

This rearrangement joins TRBV11-3 to TRBJ2-3; tentatively, D is TRBD1 (5 bases). Germline-derived CDR1 and CDR2 are SGHNT and YENEEA. V lost 5 bases and J 2 bases, leaving 26 bases between the germline ends. The CDR3 runs to 19 residues. The CDR3, as DNA: TGTGCCAGCAGCCCAGGCCTTCTTGTCACAGGCCCATTCACAGATACGCAGTATTTT. Its protein is CASSPGLLVTGPFTDTQYF.

The chain couples TRBV13 to TRBJ2-5; possible D gene TRBD2, 5 bases. The CDR3 length is 14 residues. V was pared by 5 bases and J by 1 base, with 11 bases between. Germline-derived CDR1 and CDR2 are PRHDT and FYEKMQ (reference sequence). This CDR3 reads CASSLGRGQETQYF. CDR3 in DNA: TGTGCCAGCAGCCTCGGACGGGGCCAAGAGACCCAGTACTTC.

The J gene is TRBJ1-6, the V gene TRBV30; the D is unclear. V shed 7 bases and J shed 9 bases, with 19 bases lying between them. The V gene's germline CDR1 is GTSNPN and CDR2 SVGIG (reference sequence). CDR3 length: 14 residues. The CDR3 region has the DNA TGTGCCTCGCGGGTCGGGGTCTCAGGTTCACCCCTCCACTTT. Protein: CASRVGVSGSPLHF.